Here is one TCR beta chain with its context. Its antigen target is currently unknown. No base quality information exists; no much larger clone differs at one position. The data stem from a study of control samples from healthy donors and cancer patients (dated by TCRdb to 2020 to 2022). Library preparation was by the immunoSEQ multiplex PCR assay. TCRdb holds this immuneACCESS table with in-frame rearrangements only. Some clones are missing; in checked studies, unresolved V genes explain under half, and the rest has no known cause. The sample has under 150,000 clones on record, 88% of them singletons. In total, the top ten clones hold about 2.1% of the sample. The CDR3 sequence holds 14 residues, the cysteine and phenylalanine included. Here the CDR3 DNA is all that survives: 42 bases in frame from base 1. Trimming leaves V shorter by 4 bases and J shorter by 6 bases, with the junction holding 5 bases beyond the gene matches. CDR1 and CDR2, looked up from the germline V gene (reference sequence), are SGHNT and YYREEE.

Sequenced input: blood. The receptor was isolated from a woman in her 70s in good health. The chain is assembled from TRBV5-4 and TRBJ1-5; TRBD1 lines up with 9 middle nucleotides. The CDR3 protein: CASSPGTGSQPQHF. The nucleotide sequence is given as TGTGCCAGCAGCCCAGGGACAGGGAGTCAGCCCCAGCATTTT.